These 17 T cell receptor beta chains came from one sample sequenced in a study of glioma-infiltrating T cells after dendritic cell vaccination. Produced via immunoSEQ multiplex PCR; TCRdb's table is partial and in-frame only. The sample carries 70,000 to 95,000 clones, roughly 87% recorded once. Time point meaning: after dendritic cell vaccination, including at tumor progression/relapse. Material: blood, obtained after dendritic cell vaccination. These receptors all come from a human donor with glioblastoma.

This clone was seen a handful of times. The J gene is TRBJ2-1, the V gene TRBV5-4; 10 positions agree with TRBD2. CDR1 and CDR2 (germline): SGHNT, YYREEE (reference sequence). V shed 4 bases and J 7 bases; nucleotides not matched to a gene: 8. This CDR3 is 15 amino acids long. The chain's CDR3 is CASSVIAGGTNEQFF. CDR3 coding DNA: TGTGCCAGCAGCGTTATAGCGGGGGGCACGAATGAGCAGTTCTTC.

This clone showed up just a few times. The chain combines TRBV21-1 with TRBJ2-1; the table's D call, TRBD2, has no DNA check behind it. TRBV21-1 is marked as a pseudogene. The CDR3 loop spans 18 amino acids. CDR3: CASTSPGMGRDMYNEQFF. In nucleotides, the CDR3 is TGTGCCAGCACCTCGCCCGGAATGGGGCGGGATATGTACAATGAGCAGTTCTTC.

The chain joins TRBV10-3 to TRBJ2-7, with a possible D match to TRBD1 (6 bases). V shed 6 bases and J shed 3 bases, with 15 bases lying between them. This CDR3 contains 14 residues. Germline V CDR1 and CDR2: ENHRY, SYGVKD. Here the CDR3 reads CAIRGDRWDYEQYF. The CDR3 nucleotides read TGTGCCATCAGAGGAGACAGGTGGGACTACGAGCAGTACTTC.

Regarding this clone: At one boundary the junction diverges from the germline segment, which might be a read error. In nucleotides, the CDR3 is TGTGCTAGCAGCTTAGTCGGAGGGGGGGAGGGCAATGAGCAGTTCTTC. Translated: CASSLVGGGEGNEQFF. J is TRBJ2-1 and V is TRBV7-7, with D possibly being TRBD2 (7 bases). The CDR3 is made up of 16 amino acids. The germline V gene has CDR1 SSHAT and CDR2 FNYEAQ (reference sequence).

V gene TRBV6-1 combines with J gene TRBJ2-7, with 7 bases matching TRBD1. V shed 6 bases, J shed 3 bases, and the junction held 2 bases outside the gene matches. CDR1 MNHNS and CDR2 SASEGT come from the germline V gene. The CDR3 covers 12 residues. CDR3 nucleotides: TGTGCCAGCAGGACAGGGAACTACGAGCAGTACTTC. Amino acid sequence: CASRTGNYEQYF.

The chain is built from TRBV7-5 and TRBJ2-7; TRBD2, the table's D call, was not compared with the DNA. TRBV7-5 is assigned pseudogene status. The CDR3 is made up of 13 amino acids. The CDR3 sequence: CARSPGSTYEQYF. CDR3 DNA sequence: TGTGCCAGAAGCCCCGGTAGTACCTACGAGCAGTACTTC.

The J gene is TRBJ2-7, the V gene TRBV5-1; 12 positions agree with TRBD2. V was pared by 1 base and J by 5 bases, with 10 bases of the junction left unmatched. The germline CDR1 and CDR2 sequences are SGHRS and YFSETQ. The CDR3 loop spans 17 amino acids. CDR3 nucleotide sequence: TGCGCCAGCAGCTTGCCCGGACTAGCGGGGCTTCTGAACGAGCAGTACTTC. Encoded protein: CASSLPGLAGLLNEQYF.

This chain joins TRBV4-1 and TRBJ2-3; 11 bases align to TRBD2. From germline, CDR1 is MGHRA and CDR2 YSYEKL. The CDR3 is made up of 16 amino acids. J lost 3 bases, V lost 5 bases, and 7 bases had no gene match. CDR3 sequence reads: CASSFPTSGGTDTQYF. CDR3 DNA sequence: TGCGCCAGCAGCTTCCCCACTAGCGGGGGAACAGATACGCAGTATTTT.

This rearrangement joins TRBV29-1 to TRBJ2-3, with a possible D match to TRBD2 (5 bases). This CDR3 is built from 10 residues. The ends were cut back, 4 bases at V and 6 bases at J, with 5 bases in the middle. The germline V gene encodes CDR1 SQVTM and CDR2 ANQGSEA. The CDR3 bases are TGCAGCGTTGGGACTGATACGCAGTATTTT. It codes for CSVGTDTQYF.

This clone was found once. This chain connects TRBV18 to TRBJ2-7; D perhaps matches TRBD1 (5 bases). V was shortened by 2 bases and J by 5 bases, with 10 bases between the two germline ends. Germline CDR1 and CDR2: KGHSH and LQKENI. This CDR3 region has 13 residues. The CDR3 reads CASSPGQGDEQYF. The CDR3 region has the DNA TGTGCCAGCTCACCAGGGCAGGGTGACGAGCAGTACTTC. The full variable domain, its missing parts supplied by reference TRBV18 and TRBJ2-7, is NAGVMQNPRHLVRRRGQEARLRCSPMKGHSHVYWYRQLPEEGLKFMVYLQKENIIDESGMPKERFSAEFPKEGPSILRIQQVVRGDSAAYFCASSPGQGDEQYFGPGTRLTVT.

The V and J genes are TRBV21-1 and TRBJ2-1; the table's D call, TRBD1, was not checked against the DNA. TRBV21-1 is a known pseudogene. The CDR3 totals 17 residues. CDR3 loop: CASSTLRSRGIRDEQFF. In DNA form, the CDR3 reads TGTGCCAGCAGCACCCTCCGGTCAAGGGGAATACGCGATGAGCAGTTCTTC.

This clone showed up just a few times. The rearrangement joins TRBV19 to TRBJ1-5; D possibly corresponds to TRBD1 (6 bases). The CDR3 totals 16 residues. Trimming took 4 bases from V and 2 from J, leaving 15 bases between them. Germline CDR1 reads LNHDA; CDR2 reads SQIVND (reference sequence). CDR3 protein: CASSTRGRGGNQPQHF. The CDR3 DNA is TGTGCCAGTAGTACTCGTGGCAGGGGTGGCAATCAGCCCCAGCATTTT.

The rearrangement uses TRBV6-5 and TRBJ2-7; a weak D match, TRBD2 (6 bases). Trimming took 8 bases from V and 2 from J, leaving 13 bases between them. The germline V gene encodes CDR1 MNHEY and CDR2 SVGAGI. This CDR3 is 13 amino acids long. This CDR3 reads CASRDGGTYEQYF. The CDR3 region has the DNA TGTGCCAGCCGGGACGGGGGAACCTACGAGCAGTACTTC.

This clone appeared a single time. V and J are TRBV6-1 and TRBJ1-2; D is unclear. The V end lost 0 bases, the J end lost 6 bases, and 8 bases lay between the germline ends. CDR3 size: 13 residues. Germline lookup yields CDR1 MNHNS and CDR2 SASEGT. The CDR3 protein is CASSEALVNGYTF. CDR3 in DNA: TGTGCCAGCAGTGAAGCGCTAGTCAATGGCTACACCTTC.

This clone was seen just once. CDR3 in amino acids: CASSPRDRGRDQPQHF. For the CDR3, the DNA is TGCGCCAGCAGCCCTCGGGACAGGGGGCGTGATCAGCCCCAGCATTTT. J is TRBJ1-5 and V is TRBV4-1; TRBD1 aligns across 12 bases. The CDR3 contains 16 residues. The junction had 6 bases not matched to a gene; V was cut back by 4 bases and J by 5 bases. Germline CDR1 reads MGHRA; CDR2 reads YSYEKL.

CDR3 residues: CASSYRKTGVGETQYF. As DNA, the CDR3 is TGTGCCAGCAGCTACCGTAAGACAGGGGTTGGAGAGACCCAGTACTTC. The V and J genes are TRBV7-6 and TRBJ2-5; 8 bases map to TRBD1. The CDR3 sequence is 16 residues long. CDR1 is SGHVS and CDR2 is FNYEAQ in the germline V gene. The V and J ends lost 4 bases and 4 bases, in that order; junction bases with no gene match: 11.

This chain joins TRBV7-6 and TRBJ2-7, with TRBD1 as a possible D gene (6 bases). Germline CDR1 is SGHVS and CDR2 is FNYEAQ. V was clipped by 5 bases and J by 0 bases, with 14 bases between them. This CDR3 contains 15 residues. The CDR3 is CASSPRRGSSYEQYF. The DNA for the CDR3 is TGTGCCAGCAGCCCTCGCAGGGGCAGCTCCTACGAGCAGTACTTC.